This T cell receptor (beta chain) was recorded in a study of T-cell memory formation after mild COVID-19. TCRdb recomputed calls from the 5' RACE reads with MiXCR, one row per CDR3 protein. The table has approximately 190,000 distinct CDR3 sequences, approximately 20% seen once. The germline CDR1 and CDR2 sequences are LGHDT and YNNKEL (reference sequence). Germline trimming cut 4 bases from V and 2 bases from J; bases unmatched to any gene: 6. This CDR3 is built from 16 residues. This rearrangement joins TRBV3-1 to TRBJ2-5; 11 bases align to TRBD2. The sequence derives from an adult woman who had mild COVID-19 (a few samples of this study predate the infection). Cell type and time point are not known. The sequenced sample was PBMCs or a T cell subset sorted from them (not recorded which). CDR3 amino acids: CASSRSGGVLQETQYF. CDR3 in DNA: TGTGCCAGCAGCCGTAGCGGGGGGGTCTTGCAAGAGACCCAGTACTTC.